This entry lists 21 T cell receptor beta chains sequenced from one sample in a study of T-cell reconstitution after alpha-beta-depleted transplantation in children. Library preparation (for TCRbeta) was performed with unique molecular identifiers. TCRdb ran MiXCR on the PCR reads and lists one entry per CDR3 protein. The sample lists about 360,000 distinct CDR3 sequences; roughly 13% were seen once. The source was PBMCs, collected from the stem cell graft. The receptors derive from a human donor who donated a stem cell graft to a child with Fanconi anemia.

The V and J genes are TRBV5-1 and TRBJ2-7; possible D gene TRBD2, 6 bases. The V gene lost 5 bases and the J gene lost 2 bases, with 11 bases spanning the gap. Germline values: CDR1 SGHRS, CDR2 YFSETQ. This CDR3 region has 13 residues. The CDR3 coding sequence is TGCGCCAGCAGGGTAAGGGAGGCCTACGAGCAGTACTTC. Its protein product is CASRVREAYEQYF.

There are many counts of this clonotype. The rearrangement joins TRBV5-1 to TRBJ2-1; 9 bases are shared with TRBD2. The CDR3 has 15 residues. Germline values: CDR1 SGHRS, CDR2 YFSETQ. Trimming took 5 bases from V and 5 from J; bases not matched to a gene: 8. CDR3 sequence: CASSFEQRGDNEQFF. CDR3 DNA sequence: TGCGCCAGCAGTTTCGAGCAGCGGGGGGACAATGAGCAGTTCTTC.

V is TRBV10-2 and J is TRBJ1-4, with D unresolved. The CDR3 loop spans 13 amino acids. Germline V gives CDR1 WSHSY, CDR2 SAAADI. V gave up 5 bases and J gave up 3 bases, with 7 bases separating them. CDR3 DNA sequence: TGCGCCAGCAGTAAGGTTGCTAATGAAAAACTGTTTTTT. Translated, it gives CASSKVANEKLFF.

This clonotype was found many times. The V gene is TRBV27, the J gene TRBJ2-7; D remains ambiguous. V was clipped by 6 bases and J by 4 bases, with 19 bases between them. The CDR3 totals 15 residues. The germline gives CDR1 MNHEY, CDR2 SMNVEV (reference sequence). The CDR3 DNA follows: TGTGCCAGCAGAGTAAGGGCCCTCTTTGGGTACGAGCAGTACTTC. This codes for CASRVRALFGYEQYF.

This clonotype was seen many times. The genes are TRBV28 and TRBJ2-7, with 11 bases fitting TRBD1. V lost 5 bases and J lost 4; bases outside the gene matches: 4. Germline V gives CDR1 MDHEN, CDR2 SYDVKM. The CDR3 spans 14 residues. CDR3 DNA sequence: TGTGCCAGCAGTCCTGGGGACAGGGGGTACGAGCAGTACGTC. It translates to CASSPGDRGYEQYV.

The rearrangement uses TRBV12-3 or TRBV12-4 and TRBJ1-4, with no clear D. Trimming cost V 5 bases and J 8 bases, with 15 bases left between them. This CDR3 region has 14 residues. The CDR3 sequence is CASSALSVPEKLFF. The CDR3 nucleotides are TGTGCCAGCAGTGCGTTGTCCGTCCCCGAAAAACTGTTTTTT.

This chain joins TRBV20-1 and TRBJ1-5; D is possibly TRBD1 (5 bases). In germline, CDR1 is DFQATT, CDR2 SNEGSKA (reference sequence). The ends were cut back, 0 bases at V and 3 bases at J, with 15 bases in the middle. The CDR3 sequence is 16 residues long. CDR3 loop: CSARDPLTGYNQPQHF. CDR3 in DNA: TGCAGTGCTAGAGACCCTCTTACAGGTTACAATCAGCCCCAGCATTTT.

The rearrangement joins TRBV12-3 or TRBV12-4 to TRBJ1-6; 7 bases agree with TRBD1. The junction had 9 bases not matched to a gene; V was cut back by 5 bases and J by 8 bases. The CDR3 is 15 residues long. The CDR3 reads CASSTRDSGDSPLHF. The CDR3 region has the DNA TGTGCCAGCAGTACAAGGGACAGCGGTGATTCACCCCTCCACTTT.

The chain employs TRBV7-2 and TRBJ1-1, with D perhaps TRBD1 (6 bases). The length of the CDR3 is 15 residues. Trimming removed 4 bases at V and 3 bases at J, with 15 bases between. CDR1 is SGHTA and CDR2 is FQGNSA in the germline V gene. Here the CDR3 reads CASSSTGTLDTEAFF. The CDR3 bases are TGTGCCAGCAGCTCAACCGGGACACTTGACACTGAAGCTTTCTTT.

At least ten counts were recorded for this clonotype. J is TRBJ2-1 and V is TRBV5-6; TRBD1 aligns across 9 bases. The J segment lost 9 bases and the V segment lost 4 bases, leaving 5 bases of the junction unmatched. CDR3 length: 13 residues. Germline V lookup: CDR1 SGHDT, CDR2 YYEEEE. The CDR3 loop reads CASSLGQGSEQFF. Here the CDR3 DNA reads TGTGCCAGCAGCCTCGGACAGGGGAGTGAGCAGTTCTTC.

In DNA form, the CDR3 reads TGCAGTGCTCTGATGAACACTGAAGCTTTCTTT. It yields the protein CSALMNTEAFF. This chain uses TRBV20-1 with TRBJ1-1; no reliable D call. Germline V gene data show CDR1 as DFQATT and CDR2 as SNEGSKA (reference sequence). The length of the CDR3 is 11 residues. The V gene lost 5 bases and the J gene lost 0 bases, with 4 bases spanning the gap.

This clonotype has at least ten counts. This chain joins TRBV20-1 and TRBJ1-1; TRBD1 matches 10 bases. The V and J ends lost 3 bases and 3 bases, in that order; junction bases with no gene match: 1. The length of the CDR3 is 13 residues. The V gene's germline CDR1 is DFQATT and CDR2 SNEGSKA (reference sequence). The CDR3 spells CSARGQGYTEAFF. The DNA for the CDR3 is TGCAGTGCTAGGGGACAGGGGTACACTGAAGCTTTCTTT.

This clonotype was recorded at least ten times. The chain is built from TRBV5-1 and TRBJ2-2, with D uncertain. The germline gives CDR1 SGHRS, CDR2 YFSETQ. Trimming pared 5 bases from V and 3 bases from J, leaving 11 bases between. The CDR3 has 14 residues. The CDR3 loop reads CASRAGSDTGELFF. CDR3 nucleotides: TGCGCCAGCAGGGCTGGCAGCGACACCGGGGAGCTGTTTTTT.

V and J are TRBV5-1 and TRBJ2-3, with D hard to call. V was cut by 4 bases and J by 2 bases, with 11 bases left in between. The germline CDR1 and CDR2 sequences are SGHRS and YFSETQ. The CDR3 sequence is 14 residues long. The CDR3 region is CASSGQEFTDTQYF. The CDR3 DNA reads as TGCGCCAGCAGCGGGCAGGAATTCACAGATACGCAGTATTTT.

This clonotype was seen repeatedly, ten times or more. A junction end diverges from the germline sequence, so it may reflect a read error. The genes are TRBV7-7 and TRBJ2-1, with D maybe TRBD2 (6 bases). Per the germline V gene, CDR1 is SSHAT and CDR2 is FNYEAQ (reference sequence). CDR3 length equals 14 residues. Here the CDR3 DNA reads TGTGCCAGCAGCGCAGGGACTTCGGTAGGGAACTTGGTCTTC. This encodes CASSAGTSVGNLVF. The variable domain in full, with the rest retrieved from reference TRBV7-7 and TRBJ2-1, is GAGVSQSPRYKVTKRGQDVTLRCDPISSHATLYWYQQALGQGPEFLTYFNYEAQPDKSGLPSDRFSAERPEGSISTLTIQRTEQRDSAMYRCASSAGTSVGNLVFGPGTRLTVL.

V is TRBV6-6 and J is TRBJ1-1, with a possible D match to TRBD1 (5 bases). This CDR3 has 13 residues. The germline V gene has CDR1 MNHNY and CDR2 SVGAGI (reference sequence). V lost 8 bases and J 5 bases, leaving 15 bases between the germline ends. The CDR3 DNA sequence: TGTGCCAGCCATTCTAGGGGAAAGACTGAAGCTTTCTTT. It is translated as CASHSRGKTEAFF.

This clonotype has just a few counts. The rearrangement uses TRBV5-6 and TRBJ1-1, with D hard to call. Trimming removed 2 bases from V and 3 bases from J, with 8 bases in between. Looked up from germline, CDR1 is SGHDT and CDR2 is YYEEEE. The CDR3 contains 13 residues. CDR3 DNA: TGTGCCAGCAGCTTCCCGATGGACACTGAAGCTTTCTTT. It codes for CASSFPMDTEAFF.

In its sample, this clonotype was seen a few times. The genes are TRBV5-1 and TRBJ1-1, with a possible D match to TRBD1 (5 bases). Trimming removed 7 bases at V and 3 bases at J, with 13 bases between. Germline CDR1 SGHRS, CDR2 YFSETQ. The length of the CDR3 is 13 residues. CDR3 sequence: CASCEDTHTEAFF. Written as DNA, the CDR3 is TGCGCCAGCTGCGAGGACACCCACACTGAAGCTTTCTTT.

The chain recombines TRBV15 with TRBJ1-2; possible D gene TRBD1, 6 bases. The CDR3 runs to 16 residues. Looked up from germline, CDR1 is LNHNV and CDR2 is YYDKDF (reference sequence). V gave up 0 bases and J gave up 3 bases, with 14 bases separating them. The CDR3 DNA sequence: TGTGCCACCAGCAGAGATGGGGGGGGCGCACACTATGGCTACACCTTC. It is translated as CATSRDGGGAHYGYTF.

This clonotype was picked up a small number of times. CDR3 sequence (DNA): TGTGCCAGCTCACCAAACAGTCATTATGGCTACACCTTC. This codes for CASSPNSHYGYTF. V is TRBV18 and J is TRBJ1-2; no reliable D call. The CDR3 length is 13 residues. The V end was cut by 2 bases, the J end by 5 bases, with 9 bases between. Germline assignment: CDR1 KGHSH and CDR2 LQKENI.

This clonotype was detected a few times. CDR3 residues: CASREGGSTDTQYF. The CDR3, as DNA: TGTGCCAGCAGGGAGGGGGGGAGCACAGATACGCAGTATTTT. V and J are TRBV5-4 and TRBJ2-3; tentatively, D is TRBD2 (7 bases). V lost 5 bases, J lost 0 bases, and 10 bases lay in between. CDR1 is SGHNT, CDR2 YYREEE, per germline (reference sequence). This CDR3 is built from 14 residues.